This TCR beta chain was retrieved from a study of blood T cell repertoires in COVID-19. Study background: Researchers got acute and convalescent COVID-19 samples from the United States, Italy and Spain. PBMCs, B-cell-depleted T cells, or T cells provided the cDNA or gDNA that made up the material.

CDR3 size: 17 residues. In germline, CDR1 is MGHRA, CDR2 YSYEKL. Between the trimmed V and J ends, which lost 0 bases and 0 bases, there was a span of 12 bases. Authors' methods: Nucleated cell counts were estimated from reference gene primer amplification. The data were produced by immunoSEQ multiplex PCR, yet TCRdb's version contains in-frame clones alone and is incomplete. That table furnishes V, J and clone size, whereas the DNA furnished D and trimming. The sample has approximately 78,000 clones, roughly 88% seen once; the top ten hold roughly 29%. The clonotype comes from a middle-aged man with acute or convalescent COVID-19. The sequenced sample was peripheral blood. The chain is built from TRBV4-1 and TRBJ1-5; D is perhaps TRBD1 (5 bases). CDR3 nucleotide sequence: TGCGCCAGCAGCCAAGAGGCAGGGCTTAGTAGCAATCAGCCCCAGCATTTT. Translated, it gives CASSQEAGLSSNQPQHF.